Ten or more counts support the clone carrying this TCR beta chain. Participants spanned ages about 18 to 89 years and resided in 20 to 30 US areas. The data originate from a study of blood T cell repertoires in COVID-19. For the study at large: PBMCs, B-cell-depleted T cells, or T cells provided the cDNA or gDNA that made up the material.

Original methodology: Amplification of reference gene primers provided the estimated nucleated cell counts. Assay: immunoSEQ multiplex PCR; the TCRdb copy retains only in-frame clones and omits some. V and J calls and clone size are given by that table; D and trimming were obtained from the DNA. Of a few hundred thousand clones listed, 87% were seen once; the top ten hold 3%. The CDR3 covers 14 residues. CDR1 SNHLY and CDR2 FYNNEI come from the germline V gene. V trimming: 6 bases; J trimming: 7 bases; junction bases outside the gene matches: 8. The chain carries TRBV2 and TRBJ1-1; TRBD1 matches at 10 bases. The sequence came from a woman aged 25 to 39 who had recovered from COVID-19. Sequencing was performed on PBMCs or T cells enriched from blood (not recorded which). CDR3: CASRGGQGVGEAFF. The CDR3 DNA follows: TGTGCCAGCAGGGGCGGACAGGGGGTCGGTGAAGCTTTCTTT.